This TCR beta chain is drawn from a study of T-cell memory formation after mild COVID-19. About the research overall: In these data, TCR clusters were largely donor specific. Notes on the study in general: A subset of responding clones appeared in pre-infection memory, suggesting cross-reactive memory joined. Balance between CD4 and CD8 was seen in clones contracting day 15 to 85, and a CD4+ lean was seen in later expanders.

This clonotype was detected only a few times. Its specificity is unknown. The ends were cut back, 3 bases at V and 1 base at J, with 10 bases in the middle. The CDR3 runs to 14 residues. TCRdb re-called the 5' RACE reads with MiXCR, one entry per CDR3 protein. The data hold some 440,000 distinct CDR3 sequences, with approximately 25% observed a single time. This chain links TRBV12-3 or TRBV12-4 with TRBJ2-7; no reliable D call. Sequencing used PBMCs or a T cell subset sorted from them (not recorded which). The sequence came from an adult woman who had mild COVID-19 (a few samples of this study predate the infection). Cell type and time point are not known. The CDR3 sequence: CASSFPGQSYEQYF. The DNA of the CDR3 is TGTGCCAGCAGTTTTCCAGGCCAATCCTACGAGCAGTACTTC.